This TCR beta chain appears in the sequencing data of a study of early T cells in non-severe SARS-CoV-2 infection. Sample share makes this clonotype medium-sized. TCRdb re-analysed the 5' RACE reads in MiXCR, keeping a single row per CDR3 protein. The sample consists of about 32,000 distinct CDR3 sequences, around 9% of them appearing once. Per germline, CDR1 LNHDA and CDR2 SQIVND (reference sequence). This CDR3 region has 14 residues. With V trimmed by 3 bases and J by 7 bases, 4 bases remained unmatched. The receptor comes from an adult who was a healthcare worker with PCR-confirmed SARS-CoV-2 infection or an uninfected control (not recorded which). Material: whole blood. V and J are TRBV19 and TRBJ1-4; 8 nucleotides match TRBD1. CDR3 loop: CASSIQGAGEKLFF. CDR3 DNA: TGTGCCAGTAGTATCCAGGGGGCAGGTGAAAAACTGTTTTTT.